This entry lists 20 T cell receptor beta chains sequenced from one sample in a study of blood T cell repertoires in COVID-19. This table comes from immunoSEQ multiplex PCR, and its TCRdb copy is limited to in-frame clones, with some not included. The sample contains some 200,000 clones, roughly 90% of which appear only once. The sequenced sample was PBMCs or T cells enriched from blood (not recorded which). The source is a woman aged 25-40 years who had recovered from COVID-19.

This sequence joins TRBV4-1 and TRBJ1-4, with D unclear. Germline CDR1 MGHRA, CDR2 YSYEKL. The CDR3 is 15 residues long. Trimming stripped 0 bases from V and 4 bases from J, with 9 bases between. The CDR3 sequence is CASSQEGKINEKLFF. The CDR3 coding sequence is TGCGCCAGCAGCCAAGAGGGCAAGATTAATGAAAAACTGTTTTTT.

This chain uses TRBV18 with TRBJ2-5; 13 nucleotides match TRBD2. Germline values: CDR1 KGHSH, CDR2 LQKENI. This CDR3 has 13 amino acids. V shed 11 bases and J 6 bases; nucleotides not matched to a gene: 6. The CDR3 bases are TGTGCCTGCGGGACTAGCGGGGCAAAGACCCAGTACTTC. This encodes CACGTSGAKTQYF.

This chain links TRBV30 with TRBJ2-2; 8 bases map to TRBD2. Germline CDR1 GTSNPN, CDR2 SVGIG (reference sequence). V shed 3 bases, J shed 4 bases, and the junction held 7 bases outside the gene matches. The CDR3 is 15 residues long. Here the CDR3 DNA reads TGTGCCTGGAGGGGGAGCGGGAGAATCACCGGGGAGCTGTTTTTT. This encodes CAWRGSGRITGELFF.

This chain joins TRBV19 and TRBJ2-1; TRBD1 agrees at 10 bases. The length of the CDR3 is 15 residues. Germline V gene lookup returns CDR1 LNHDA and CDR2 SQIVND (reference sequence). With 9 bases clipped from V and 6 bases from J, the junction kept 11 bases outside the gene matches. DNA for the CDR3: TGTGCCAGCGCTGTTGGGGACAGGGGAGGCAATGAGCAGTTCTTC. It yields the protein CASAVGDRGGNEQFF. Supplemented by reference TRBV19 and TRBJ2-1, the full variable domain reads DGGITQSPKYLFRKEGQNVTLSCEQNLNHDAMYWYRQDPGQGLRLIYYSQIVNDFQKGDIAEGYSVSREKKESFPLTVTSAQKNPTAFYLCASAVGDRGGNEQFFGPGTRLTVL.

The chain combines TRBV4-3 with TRBJ2-1; TRBD2 agrees at 11 bases. After removal of 3 bases from V and 1 base from J, the junction contained 14 bases not matched to a gene. Germline loops: CDR1 LGHNA, CDR2 YSLEER. The CDR3 covers 20 residues. The CDR3 here is CASSHQGRLAGGRSYNEQFF. CDR3 DNA: TGCGCCAGCAGCCATCAAGGTCGGCTAGCGGGGGGCCGTTCCTACAATGAGCAGTTCTTC.

The V gene is TRBV6-5, the J gene TRBJ2-7, with D perhaps TRBD2 (5 bases). Trimming pared 2 bases from V and 2 bases from J, leaving 13 bases between. Looked up from germline, CDR1 is MNHEY and CDR2 is SVGAGI. This CDR3 has 15 amino acids. The DNA for the CDR3 is TGTGCCAGCAGTTACCTTAGAGGGCTCCCCTACGAGCAGTACTTC. Translated: CASSYLRGLPYEQYF.

Only one count was recorded for this clone. V is TRBV18 and J is TRBJ1-1; 10 nucleotides match TRBD1. J was trimmed by 7 bases and V by 1 base; bases with no gene match: 12. CDR1 is KGHSH and CDR2 is LQKENI in the germline V gene. The CDR3 spans 17 residues. For the CDR3, the DNA is TGTGCCAGCTCACCACTGGGAAGCCGGGACAGGGGCCATGAAGCTTTCTTT. Its translation: CASSPLGSRDRGHEAFF.

This clone was counted a few times. CDR3 nucleotide sequence: TGTGCCAGCAGCCAGAGGACAGGGCGGACCACTGAAGCTTTCTTT. Protein sequence: CASSQRTGRTTEAFF. The rearrangement uses TRBV13 and TRBJ1-1; 8 bases match TRBD1. The CDR3 is made up of 15 amino acids. Germline CDR1 reads PRHDT; CDR2 reads FYEKMQ (reference sequence). Trimming at V came to 5 bases and at J to 4 bases, leaving 9 bases not matched to a gene. Using reference TRBV13 and TRBJ1-1 for the parts outside the CDR3, the full variable domain is AAGVIQSPRHLIKEKRETATLKCYPIPRHDTVYWYQQGPGQDPQFLISFYEKMQSDKGSIPDRFSAQQFSDYHSELNMSSLELGDSALYFCASSQRTGRTTEAFFGQGTRLTVV.

The chain uses TRBV2 and TRBJ2-1, with a possible D match to TRBD2 (5 bases). The CDR3 is 13 amino acids. Deletions cut 4 bases from V and 6 bases from J, with 10 bases between. Germline V gene sequence: CDR1 SNHLY, CDR2 FYNNEI. CDR3 amino acids: CASSGWRSNEQFF. CDR3 nucleotides: TGTGCCAGCAGTGGTTGGAGGAGCAATGAGCAGTTCTTC.

The rearrangement joins TRBV29-1 to TRBJ1-3; D not resolved. The V gene lost 8 bases and the J gene lost 1 base, with 9 bases spanning the gap. Germline values: CDR1 SQVTM, CDR2 ANQGSEA. The CDR3 sequence is 12 residues long. DNA for the CDR3: TGCAGCACTATATTTTCTGGAAACACCATATATTTT. Encoded protein: CSTIFSGNTIYF.

This chain links TRBV6-2 or TRBV6-3 with TRBJ1-1; 9 bases are a match to TRBD1. CDR3 length: 12 residues. CDR1 is MNHEY and CDR2 is SVGEGT in the germline V gene. V lost 6 bases and J lost 11; bases outside the gene matches: 7. CDR3 loop: CASSYTGGTAFF. In DNA form, the CDR3 reads TGTGCCAGCAGCTATACAGGGGGCACGGCTTTCTTT.

The chain couples TRBV27 to TRBJ1-2, with TRBD1 matching 8 bases. This CDR3 contains 14 residues. V shed 3 bases, J shed 8 bases, and the junction held 8 bases outside the gene matches. Germline CDR1 is MNHEY and CDR2 is SMNVEV (reference sequence). The DNA for the CDR3 is TGTGCCAGCAGTTTCTCCAGGGGGCTGGGAGGCTACACCTTC. Encoded protein: CASSFSRGLGGYTF.

The chain couples TRBV11-2 to TRBJ1-6; a possible D gene is TRBD1 (5 bases). V was shortened by 5 bases and J by 8 bases, with 7 bases between the two germline ends. Per the germline V gene, CDR1 is SGHAT and CDR2 is FQNNGV. This CDR3 is built from 12 residues. CDR3: CASSPGDSPLHF. DNA for the CDR3: TGTGCCAGCAGCCCGGGGGATTCACCCCTCCACTTT.

The gene calls are TRBV24-1 and TRBJ2-2; no clear D gene. V was cut by 4 bases and J by 2 bases, with 4 bases left in between. There are 13 residues in the CDR3. CDR1 and CDR2 (germline): KGHDR, SFDVKD. The CDR3 loop is CATSERNTGELFF. The CDR3 bases are TGTGCCACCAGTGAGCGCAACACCGGGGAGCTGTTTTTT.

Details on this clone: An end of the junction does not agree with germline; a read error may underlie this. This chain connects TRBV6-5 to TRBJ2-1, with D hard to call. Germline CDR1 and CDR2: MNHEY and SVGAGI. This CDR3 has 13 residues. In nucleotides, the CDR3 is TGTGCCAGCAGTCTCGTCTCCGACAATGAGCAGTTCTTC. Amino acid sequence: CASSLVSDNEQFF.

The gene calls are TRBV27 and TRBJ2-7; 10 nucleotides match TRBD2. Per germline, CDR1 MNHEY and CDR2 SMNVEV (reference sequence). CDR3 length equals 19 residues. V shed 2 bases and J 0 bases; nucleotides not matched to a gene: 13. CDR3 region: CASSLRASGGLESSYEQYF. CDR3 DNA sequence: TGTGCCAGCAGTTTAAGGGCTAGCGGGGGATTAGAAAGCTCCTACGAGCAGTACTTC.

This clone was recorded once. The chain carries TRBV6-5 and TRBJ2-7; TRBD1 agrees at 8 bases. The length of the CDR3 is 13 residues. After removal of 7 bases from V and 3 bases from J, the junction contained 5 bases not matched to a gene. The germline V gene encodes CDR1 MNHEY and CDR2 SVGAGI. The CDR3 spells CASTRTGYYEQYF. The CDR3 DNA follows: TGTGCCAGCACCAGGACAGGGTACTACGAGCAGTACTTC.

The J gene is TRBJ1-1, the V gene TRBV11-2; no clear D gene. Germline CDR1 and CDR2: SGHAT and FQNNGV. The length of the CDR3 is 14 residues. V gave up 2 bases and J gave up 6 bases, with 13 bases separating them. The CDR3 nucleotides read TGTGCCAGCAGCTTATTCGGGGATCGGGCTGAAGCTTTCTTT. Its translation is CASSLFGDRAEAFF.

This chain connects TRBV11-3 to TRBJ1-1; no definite D call. CDR1 SGHNT and CDR2 YENEEA come from the germline V gene. V was cut by 0 bases and J by 8 bases, with 13 bases left in between. This CDR3 has 14 residues. For the CDR3, the DNA is TGTGCCAGCAGCTTAGATGGTGGAGTAACAGAAGCTTTCTTT. Translation gives CASSLDGGVTEAFF.

This clone has just one count. The J gene is TRBJ1-2, the V gene TRBV12-5; the match to TRBD1 covers 7 bases. CDR1 and CDR2 from the germline V gene are LGHNT and FRNRAP. V shed 2 bases, J shed 3 bases, and the junction held 21 bases outside the gene matches. This CDR3 contains 20 residues. This chain's CDR3 is CASGLTPKGDSSEVDYGYTF. Written as DNA, the CDR3 is TGTGCTAGTGGTTTGACTCCGAAGGGGGACAGCTCCGAAGTTGACTATGGCTACACCTTC.